Following are 29 T cell receptor beta chains from one sample sequenced in a study of control samples from healthy donors and cancer patients. Method: immunoSEQ multiplex PCR; TCRdb's copy keeps in-frame clones and lacks some. The table records fewer than 150,000 clones, less than 95% of them present only once. Specimen: blood. These receptors were collected from a man aged 18 to 35 in good health.

The gene calls are TRBV18 and TRBJ1-1; D perhaps matches TRBD1 (5 bases). This CDR3 has 15 amino acids. The germline gives CDR1 KGHSH, CDR2 LQKENI. Trimming cost V 1 base and J 3 bases, with 12 bases left between them. The CDR3 region has the DNA TGTGCCAGCTCACCACATCAGGGTGGGGACACTGAAGCTTTCTTT. Translating gives CASSPHQGGDTEAFF.

This clone came up a few times. Other DNA variants within this sample encode the same CDR3. This chain links TRBV2 with TRBJ1-6; a weak D match, TRBD1 (5 bases). V was shortened by 6 bases and J by 10 bases, with 10 bases between the two germline ends. The length of the CDR3 is 12 residues. The germline gives CDR1 SNHLY, CDR2 FYNNEI. CDR3: CASRGTGSPLHF. CDR3 DNA sequence: TGTGCCAGCAGGGGGACCGGGTCACCCCTCCACTTT.

This chain uses TRBV5-4 with TRBJ1-3, with no clear D. Germline V CDR1 and CDR2: SGHNT, YYREEE (reference sequence). Deletions cut 0 bases from V and 0 bases from J, with 7 bases between. This CDR3 is 15 amino acids long. Here the CDR3 reads CASSLGGTSGNTIYF. In DNA form, the CDR3 reads TGTGCCAGCAGCTTGGGTGGCACCTCTGGAAACACCATATATTTT.

The chain joins TRBV4-2 to TRBJ2-3, with D possibly being TRBD2 (5 bases). V lost 0 bases and J lost 0, with 10 bases in between. Germline V lookup: CDR1 LGHNA, CDR2 YNFKEQ. The CDR3 runs 16 residues. CDR3 sequence: CASSQDSLASTDTQYF. CDR3 nucleotides: TGTGCCAGCAGCCAAGATTCTCTAGCTAGCACAGATACGCAGTATTTT.

The genes are TRBV6-5 and TRBJ1-4; a weak D match, TRBD1 (6 bases). This CDR3 has 13 amino acids. The V gene lost 8 bases and the J gene lost 2 bases, with 9 bases spanning the gap. The germline CDR1 and CDR2 sequences are MNHEY and SVGAGI. CDR3: CASSTGTNEKLFF. DNA of the CDR3: TGTGCCAGCTCAACAGGGACTAATGAAAAACTGTTTTTT.

This clone was detected once. The chain links TRBV2 to TRBJ1-1; no clear D. V was trimmed by 7 bases and J by 9 bases, leaving 15 bases between them. Germline V gives CDR1 SNHLY, CDR2 FYNNEI. The CDR3 is 12 amino acids. CDR3 nucleotides: TGTGCCAGCAATGGGGAGGCGGTGAAAGCTTTCTTT. Amino acid sequence: CASNGEAVKAFF.

The rearrangement links TRBV19 to TRBJ1-2; weak D call: TRBD1 (5 bases). V was pared by 3 bases and J by 0 bases, with 8 bases between. In germline, CDR1 is LNHDA, CDR2 SQIVND (reference sequence). This CDR3 has 14 amino acids. CDR3 protein: CASSIPRANYGYTF. The DNA for the CDR3 is TGTGCCAGTAGTATTCCCAGGGCTAACTATGGCTACACCTTC. Together with reference TRBV19 and TRBJ1-2, the CDR3 gives the full variable domain: DGGITQSPKYLFRKEGQNVTLSCEQNLNHDAMYWYRQDPGQGLRLIYYSQIVNDFQKGDIAEGYSVSREKKESFPLTVTSAQKNPTAFYLCASSIPRANYGYTFGSGTRLTVV.

The CDR3 loop is CASSLWGSGTGELFF. CDR3 coding DNA: TGTGCCAGCAGCTTGTGGGGTTCTGGGACCGGGGAGCTGTTTTTT. This chain joins TRBV5-4 and TRBJ2-2; D call uncertain. The germline V gene has CDR1 SGHNT and CDR2 YYREEE (reference sequence). The V end was cut by 1 base, the J end by 5 bases, with 12 bases between. The CDR3 loop spans 15 amino acids.

The gene calls are TRBV10-1 and TRBJ1-6, with D unclear. The CDR3 loop spans 14 amino acids. In germline, CDR1 is WNHNN, CDR2 SYGVQD (reference sequence). The V end lost 3 bases, the J end lost 7 bases, and 10 bases lay between the germline ends. CDR3 sequence reads: CASSDTVENSPLHF. The CDR3 DNA is TGCGCCAGCAGTGATACGGTCGAAAATTCACCCCTCCACTTT.

The chain combines TRBV7-9 with TRBJ2-1; D perhaps matches TRBD2 (6 bases). Between the trimmed V and J ends, which lost 9 bases and 8 bases, there was a span of 14 bases. Germline V gene sequence: CDR1 SEHNR, CDR2 FQNEAQ (reference sequence). The CDR3 is made up of 12 amino acids. The chain's CDR3 is CASTLPGDEQFF. As DNA, the CDR3 is TGTGCCAGTACTCTCCCGGGGGATGAGCAGTTCTTC.

This rearrangement joins TRBV30 to TRBJ2-7; maybe TRBD2 (7 bases). This CDR3 contains 16 residues. CDR1 is GTSNPN, CDR2 SVGIG, per germline (reference sequence). The V end was cut by 3 bases, the J end by 7 bases, with 25 bases between. CDR3 coding DNA: TGTGCCTGGAGCATAGAGGGGGGCGGGGGTTCGAGAGAGCAGTACTTC. This codes for CAWSIEGGGGSREQYF.

The chain combines TRBV9 with TRBJ1-2, with D possibly TRBD1 on 6 matching bases. In germline, CDR1 is SGDLS, CDR2 YYNGEE. Trimming took 4 bases from V and 2 from J, leaving 15 bases between them. The CDR3 is 15 amino acids. The chain's CDR3 is CASSPSPGANYGYTF. The CDR3 coding sequence is TGTGCCAGCAGCCCCTCGCCAGGGGCCAACTATGGCTACACCTTC.

The CDR3 sequence is CASSQASVWGYEQYF. In DNA, the CDR3 is TGTGCCAGCAGCCAAGCCTCAGTCTGGGGTTACGAGCAGTACTTC. The chain recombines TRBV3-1 (or the pseudogene TRBV3-2) with TRBJ2-7; D remains unclear. The V gene's germline CDR1 is LGHDT and CDR2 YNNKEL (reference sequence). V was pared by 1 base and J by 4 bases, with 14 bases between. The CDR3 loop spans 15 amino acids.

The chain recombines TRBV14 with TRBJ1-1, with 8 nucleotides matching TRBD1. Losses at the gene ends were 5 bases for V and 1 base for J; bases not matched to a gene: 6. The CDR3 contains 15 residues. CDR1 is SGHDN and CDR2 is FVKESK in the germline V gene. As DNA, the CDR3 is TGTGCCAGCAGCTTATTGACAGGGGCGAACACTGAAGCTTTCTTT. This gives the protein CASSLLTGANTEAFF.

The chain carries TRBV4-1 and TRBJ1-2, with D perhaps matching TRBD1 (6 bases). V lost 0 bases and J 5 bases, leaving 25 bases between the germline ends. The V gene's germline CDR1 is MGHRA and CDR2 YSYEKL. CDR3 length: 19 residues. CDR3 DNA: TGCGCCAGCAGCCAAGAAGGGTTCATTAAGTCGGACAGACGATATGGCTACACCTTC. The encoded protein is CASSQEGFIKSDRRYGYTF.

This chain joins TRBV6-5 and TRBJ1-4; no clear D gene. This CDR3 has 14 residues. Germline assignment: CDR1 MNHEY and CDR2 SVGAGI. V shed 10 bases and J shed 2 bases, with 14 bases lying between them. The CDR3 bases are TGTGCCACCGACGCCGTGGCGACTAATGAAAAACTGTTTTTT. Its translation is CATDAVATNEKLFF.

The genes are TRBV7-3 and TRBJ2-1; D is ambiguous. Trimming removed 5 bases from V and 0 bases from J, with 11 bases in between. The CDR3 has 15 amino acids. Germline V lookup: CDR1 SGHTA, CDR2 FQGTGA. The CDR3: CASSAKLSSYNEQFF. Written as DNA, the CDR3 is TGTGCCAGCAGCGCAAAACTCAGCTCCTACAATGAGCAGTTCTTC.

This rearrangement joins TRBV6-1 to TRBJ2-2; 10 bases match TRBD2. The ends lost 7 bases at V and 7 bases at J; junction bases unmatched: 6. The CDR3 totals 14 residues. Germline values: CDR1 MNHNS, CDR2 SASEGT. CDR3 coding DNA: TGTGCCAGCATCCTACTAGCGGGAAGCGGGGAGCTGTTTTTT. It specifies CASILLAGSGELFF.

The J gene is TRBJ2-7, the V gene TRBV27; weak D call: TRBD1 (6 bases). Trimming left V 2 bases short and J 1 base short, with 12 bases between. This CDR3 region has 15 residues. CDR1 is MNHEY, CDR2 SMNVEV, per germline (reference sequence). The CDR3: CASSLRRQASYEQYF. DNA for the CDR3: TGTGCCAGCAGTTTACGTCGACAGGCTTCCTACGAGCAGTACTTC.

This clone is a singleton in its sample. The chain links TRBV6-5 to TRBJ1-5, with unresolved D. The CDR3 runs to 13 residues. V lost 1 base to trimming and J lost 7 bases, with 8 bases between them. Germline CDR1 reads MNHEY; CDR2 reads SVGAGI. CDR3: CASSYLGEQPQHF. Written as DNA, the CDR3 is TGTGCCAGCAGTTACTTGGGTGAGCAGCCCCAGCATTTT.

DNA of the CDR3: TGTGCCAGCAGTGAATGGGGGGCAGCTCAAGCTTTCTTT. Translating gives CASSEWGAAQAFF. The chain recombines TRBV25-1 with TRBJ1-1, with D perhaps matching TRBD1 (6 bases). V dropped 1 base and J dropped 9 bases, with 12 bases sitting between them. This CDR3 spans 13 amino acids. Germline V lookup: CDR1 MGHDK, CDR2 SYGVNS.

The V call is TRBV7-2, the J call TRBJ2-7, with unresolved D. CDR1 and CDR2 (germline): SGHTA, FQGNSA. The CDR3 extends over 14 amino acids. The V and J ends lost 2 bases and 0 bases respectively, with 8 bases between them. This CDR3 reads CASSLLHSSYEQYF. CDR3 nucleotide sequence: TGTGCCAGCAGCTTATTACACAGCTCCTACGAGCAGTACTTC. Filled out from reference TRBV7-2 and TRBJ2-7, the complete variable domain reads GAGVSQSPSNKVTEKGKDVELRCDPISGHTALYWYRQSLGQGLEFLIYFQGNSAPDKSGLPSDRFSAERTGGSVSTLTIQRTQQEDSAVYLCASSLLHSSYEQYFGPGTRLTVT.

This chain connects TRBV10-2 to TRBJ1-5; D gene uncertain. CDR1 and CDR2 from the germline V gene are WSHSY and SAAADI. There are 15 residues in the CDR3. Trimming took off 0 bases at V and 6 bases at J, with 12 bases between the two ends. The DNA of the CDR3 is TGCGCCAGCAGTGAGTCGTGGTGGGGTGGTCAGCCCCAGCATTTT. Translated: CASSESWWGGQPQHF.

V is TRBV30 and J is TRBJ2-7, with 9 bases lining up with TRBD2. V was pared by 0 bases and J by 6 bases, with 9 bases of the junction left unmatched. Germline lookup yields CDR1 GTSNPN and CDR2 SVGIG (reference sequence). The CDR3 is 15 amino acids. The CDR3 DNA follows: TGTGCCTGGAGTGTTTTGCGGGGGGGCCTTGGCGAGCAGTACTTC. Its translation: CAWSVLRGGLGEQYF.

The chain's CDR3 is CAIKTDMNTEAFF. The DNA of the CDR3 is TGTGCCATTAAGACAGACATGAACACTGAAGCTTTCTTT. The J gene is TRBJ1-1, the V gene TRBV10-3; perhaps TRBD1 as D (5 bases). The CDR3 sequence is 13 residues long. Looked up from germline, CDR1 is ENHRY and CDR2 is SYGVKD. Trimming shortened V by 9 bases and J by 0 bases, and 11 bases separated the two germline ends.

The J gene is TRBJ2-3, the V gene TRBV5-4; D call uncertain. The ends were cut back, 1 base at V and 1 base at J, with 13 bases in the middle. CDR3 length: 16 residues. Germline V gene data show CDR1 as SGHNT and CDR2 as YYREEE (reference sequence). The CDR3 spells CASSLLARAGTDTQYF. CDR3 bases: TGTGCCAGCAGCTTGCTGGCTCGGGCGGGCACAGATACGCAGTATTTT.

J is TRBJ1-5 and V is TRBV2, with a weak D call TRBD1 (6 bases). Deletions cut 5 bases from V and 3 bases from J, with 11 bases between. The germline V gene has CDR1 SNHLY and CDR2 FYNNEI. This CDR3 spans 14 amino acids. This CDR3 is CASSFTGFNQPQHF. The CDR3 DNA reads as TGTGCCAGCAGTTTTACAGGGTTCAATCAGCCCCAGCATTTT.

This chain links TRBV9 with TRBJ1-5; D unresolved. Per germline, CDR1 SGDLS and CDR2 YYNGEE. V was pared by 4 bases and J by 3 bases, with 8 bases between. This CDR3 has 13 residues. CDR3 bases: TGTGCCAGCAGCTCCGGGAACAATCAGCCCCAGCATTTT. Translated, it gives CASSSGNNQPQHF.

V is TRBV5-1 and J is TRBJ1-4, with a possible D match to TRBD1 (5 bases). Germline V lookup: CDR1 SGHRS, CDR2 YFSETQ. This CDR3 has 14 amino acids. V was clipped by 4 bases and J by 6 bases, with 13 bases between them. CDR3 DNA sequence: TGCGCCAGCAGCGCCAGGGAAGGGGATGAAAAACTGTTTTTT. It codes for CASSAREGDEKLFF.